This T cell receptor beta chain appears in the sequencing data of a study of T cells in Graves' hyperthyroidism and ophthalmopathy. Across the whole study: Upon initial diagnosis and before any treatment, peripheral blood was collected. The study, taken as a whole, reports: Blood also carried most thyroid clonotypes expanded above 0.001.

This CDR3 contains 14 residues. The V and J ends lost 6 bases and 7 bases, in that order; junction bases with no gene match: 8. Germline CDR1 SNHLY, CDR2 FYNNEI. Enrolled ophthalmopathy patients presented with a Clinical Activity Score of at least 3, a NOSPECS grade of at least 4, and disease duration under 3 months. Amplification yielded TCR beta CDR3 regions, with RNA transcripts as the source. With the HTBI primer set, the TCR CDR3 went through a first round of RT-PCR. One entry per CDR3 protein, called by TCRdb with MiXCR from the multiplex PCR reads. The sample includes roughly 650,000 distinct CDR3 sequences, around 16% of them seen just once. In the case of this clonotype: Its target is not known.

The chain recombines TRBV2 with TRBJ1-5; TRBD1 aligns across 8 bases. Sequenced sample: blood. The clonotype was recovered from a woman aged 40 to 50 with Graves' ophthalmopathy. The CDR3 reads CASRPDRGNQPQHF. For the CDR3, the DNA is TGTGCCAGCAGGCCCGACAGGGGTAACCAGCCCCAGCATTTT.